The rows below give T cell receptor beta chains drawn from one sample of a study of regulatory T cells in long-lasting Graves disease. Each CDR3 protein gets one entry after TCRdb re-called the multiplex PCR reads with MiXCR. This sample has about 500,000 distinct CDR3 sequences, with about 16% found just once. In addition, the sample was reused for a study of T cells in Graves' hyperthyroidism and ophthalmopathy.

Source: peripheral blood mononuclear cells (PBMCs), taken at new diagnosis, from a patient treated with antithyroid drugs. The receptors shown here come from a middle-aged man with Graves disease. Both conserved end residues are part of each CDR3. D genes are given only for firm matches. Size is stated for part of the rows, as once, few or many counts, or as a class when the clone is expanded.

clone_size j_call d_call v_call cdr3_aa cdr3_nt
few TRBJ2-2 TRBD2 TRBV19 CASSITSGSPGELFF TGTGCCAGTAGTATAACTAGCGGGAGTCCCGGGGAGCTGTTTTTT
few TRBJ2-7 . TRBV6-2/TRBV6-3 CASSPRDSGSYEQYF TGCGCCAGCAGCCCCCGGGACTCCGGGTCCTACGAGCAGTACTTC
few TRBJ2-7 TRBD1 TRBV7-6 CASSPRQGWYEQYF TGTGCCAGCAGCCCCCGACAGGGGTGGTACGAGCAGTACTTC
many TRBJ2-7 . TRBV28 CASSLGTLRGEQYF TGTGCCAGCAGCCTCGGGACCCTGAGGGGAGAGCAGTACTTC
. TRBJ1-1 . TRBV19 CASSRTLGPEAFF TGTGCCAGTAGTCGGACCTTGGGACCTGAAGCTTTCTTT
. TRBJ2-7 . TRBV20-1 CSAKGYREQYF TGCAGTGCTAAAGGCTACCGCGAGCAGTACTTC
. TRBJ1-2 . TRBV10-3 CAISESKSQVGYTF TGTGCCATCAGTGAGTCGAAGTCCCAGGTTGGCTACACCTTC
. TRBJ2-3 . TRBV15 CATSRVLADTQYF TGTGCCACCAGCAGAGTACTCGCAGATACGCAGTATTTT
few TRBJ2-7 . TRBV14 CASSRDTVSYEQYF TGTGCCAGCAGCCGGGACACTGTCTCCTACGAGCAGTACTTC
many TRBJ1-1 . TRBV27 CASSLISGGTEAFF TGTGCCAGCAGTTTAATATCGGGGGGCACTGAAGCTTTCTTT
few TRBJ1-2 TRBD1 TRBV30 CAWSLGQRNYGYTF TGTGCCTGGAGTCTGGGACAGAGAAACTATGGCTACACCTTC
many TRBJ2-7 TRBD2 TRBV27 CASGPLAGVSGEQYF TGTGCCAGCGGACCGCTAGCGGGAGTTAGTGGCGAGCAGTACTTC
. TRBJ2-1 . TRBV13 CASSLLLLGEQFF TGTGCCAGCAGCTTATTACTCCTCGGTGAGCAGTTCTTC
. TRBJ1-1 TRBD1 TRBV7-9 CASSSRTGAHEAFF TGTGCCAGCAGCTCCCGGACAGGGGCCCACGAGGCTTTCTTT
few TRBJ2-2 . TRBV10-1 CASSASGTTGELFF TGCGCCAGCAGTGCGAGCGGAACCACCGGGGAGCTGTTTTTT
many TRBJ2-3 TRBD1 TRBV5-1 CASSWRQGATDTQYF TGCGCCAGCAGCTGGAGACAGGGGGCGACAGATACGCAGTATTTT
few TRBJ2-7 . TRBV20-1 CSARGYPSSYEQYF TGCAGTGCTAGAGGTTACCCTAGCTCCTACGAGCAGTACTTC
many TRBJ2-1 TRBD1 TRBV27 CASSVGTGTYNEQFF TGTGCCAGCAGTGTCGGGACAGGCACTTACAATGAGCAGTTCTTC
many TRBJ2-3 TRBD2 TRBV12-3/TRBV12-4 CASSLALLAGGYPDTQYF TGTGCCAGCAGTTTAGCGCTGTTAGCGGGAGGGTACCCAGATACGCAGTATTTT
few TRBJ2-1 . TRBV12-3/TRBV12-4 CASSQVAYNEQFF TGTGCCAGCAGTCAGGTCGCCTACAATGAGCAGTTCTTC
. TRBJ2-3 . TRBV10-2 CASSSDSRTTDTQYF TGCGCCAGCAGCAGCGATTCGCGGACAACAGATACGCAGTATTTT
. TRBJ2-1 . TRBV7-9 CASSTESSYNEQFF TGTGCCAGCAGCACAGAGAGCTCCTACAATGAGCAGTTCTTC
few TRBJ2-1 TRBD1 TRBV15 CATSRDSGTATYNEQFF TGTGCCACCAGCAGAGATTCCGGGACAGCTACTTACAATGAGCAGTTCTTC
few TRBJ2-7 . TRBV6-2/TRBV6-3 CASRFRTESYEQYF TGTGCCAGCAGATTTAGGACAGAAAGCTACGAGCAGTACTTC
many TRBJ2-1 . TRBV6-2/TRBV6-3 CASSYGQGVFF TGTGCCAGCAGTTACGGGCAGGGCGTGTTCTTC
many TRBJ2-5 TRBD1 TRBV2 CASPRDRLQETQYF TGTGCCAGCCCCCGGGACAGGTTACAAGAGACCCAGTACTTC
. TRBJ2-7 . TRBV15 CATSRFSETAYEQYF TGTGCCACCAGCAGGTTCTCCGAGACAGCCTACGAGCAGTACTTC
. TRBJ2-1 TRBD2 TRBV7-9 CASSRGLAGVSSYNEQFF TGTGCCAGCAGCCGGGGACTAGCGGGGGTGAGCTCCTACAATGAGCAGTTCTTC
many TRBJ2-2 TRBD2 TRBV9 CASSEGPRAGGGNGELFF TGTGCCAGCAGCGAGGGCCCTCGGGCGGGAGGAGGGAACGGGGAGCTGTTTTTT
many TRBJ2-5 . TRBV5-1 CASSSDQTRGETQYF TGCGCCAGCAGCTCCGATCAGACAAGGGGAGAGACCCAGTACTTC
. TRBJ1-2 . TRBV13 CASSDWPQGNYGYTF TGCGCCAGCAGCGACTGGCCACAGGGCAACTATGGCTACACCTTC
once TRBJ2-3 TRBD2 TRBV20-1 CSARPTSGRSDTQYF TGCAGTGCTAGACCGACTAGCGGGAGGTCCGATACGCAGTATTTT
many TRBJ2-3 TRBD1 TRBV30 CAWATGVGFTDTQYF TGTGCCTGGGCTACAGGGGTTGGTTTCACAGATACGCAGTATTTT
many TRBJ1-1 . TRBV27 CASRMNTEAFF TGTGCCAGCAGGATGAACACTGAAGCTTTCTTT
many TRBJ2-7 TRBD1 TRBV11-2 CASSRDRDHEQYF TGTGCCAGCAGCCGAGACAGGGACCACGAGCAGTACTTC
. TRBJ2-7 TRBD1 TRBV28 CASSSPRAGGRPYEQYF TGTGCCAGCAGTTCCCCCCGGGCAGGGGGTCGGCCCTACGAGCAGTACTTC
many TRBJ2-7 TRBD2 TRBV28 CASRPGLAGYEQYF TGTGCCAGCAGGCCGGGACTAGCGGGCTACGAGCAGTACTTC
many TRBJ2-5 . TRBV24-1 CATSDLRRGGYQETQYF TGTGCCACCAGTGATTTGCGGCGGGGAGGCTACCAAGAGACCCAGTACTTC
many TRBJ2-1 TRBD2 TRBV2 CASSERAGGPYNEQFF TGTGCCAGCAGTGAGAGAGCGGGAGGGCCCTACAATGAGCAGTTCTTC
. TRBJ2-2 TRBD2 TRBV4-2 CASSQPLDGRAQNTGELFF TGTGCCAGCAGCCAGCCCCTTGACGGGAGGGCCCAGAACACCGGGGAGCTGTTTTTT
few TRBJ2-3 TRBD1 TRBV24-1 CATSEGQGSADTQYF TGTGCCACCAGTGAGGGACAGGGGTCGGCAGATACGCAGTATTTT
once TRBJ2-2 . TRBV19 CASSRAANTGELFF TGTGCCAGTAGTAGGGCGGCGAACACCGGGGAGCTGTTTTTT
. TRBJ2-4 . TRBV12-5 CASGLVSAGIQYF TGTGCTAGTGGTTTGGTATCCGCTGGGATTCAGTACTTC
many TRBJ1-2 TRBD1 TRBV28 CASSLSAGGNYGYTF TGTGCCAGCAGTTTATCAGCAGGGGGCAACTATGGCTACACCTTC
. TRBJ1-2 . TRBV19 CASSIAPKDGYTF TGTGCCAGTAGTATAGCCCCCAAAGATGGCTACACCTTC
many TRBJ2-3 . TRBV2 CASSGYTDTQYF TGTGCCAGCAGTGGATACACAGATACGCAGTATTTT
few TRBJ2-5 TRBD1 TRBV3-1 CASSQDRTGKETQYF TGTGCCAGCAGCCAAGATCGGACAGGGAAAGAGACCCAGTACTTC
many TRBJ1-1 . TRBV5-1 CASSFGKDTEAFF TGCGCCAGCAGCTTCGGCAAAGACACTGAAGCTTTCTTT